Below are 17 T cell receptor beta chains sequenced from a single sample in a study of T-cell reconstitution after alpha-beta-depleted transplantation in children. Preparation of the TCRbeta library involved a method that used unique molecular identifiers. MiXCR was run by TCRdb on the PCR reads, yielding one entry per CDR3 protein. Of around 800,000 distinct CDR3 sequences listed, roughly 15% are singletons. This sample comprised PBMCs, mostly from graft donor cells, obtained 360 days after TCRalphabeta/CD19-depleted stem cell transplant. The receptor source for this set is a male patient between 10 and 17 years old who had a stem cell transplant for acute lymphoblastic leukemia, so the T cells may come from the graft donor.

CDR3 bases: TGTGCCAGTAGTATCCCTCGGGGAAATAGCGGGAGTCGGGATGAGCAGTTCTTC. Protein: CASSIPRGNSGSRDEQFF. The V call is TRBV19, the J call TRBJ2-1, with 9 bases fitting TRBD2. Germline V CDR1 and CDR2: LNHDA, SQIVND (reference sequence). The CDR3 is 18 residues long. V was pared by 3 bases and J by 8 bases, with 17 bases of the junction left unmatched.

The table lists this clonotype with a few counts. The chain combines TRBV12-3 or TRBV12-4 with TRBJ2-7, with 8 bases that match TRBD2. V shed 3 bases and J 2 bases; nucleotides not matched to a gene: 9. This CDR3 contains 16 residues. DNA of the CDR3: TGTGCCAGCAGTTTTCGGGGGGGCAGATCAACCTACGAGCAGTACTTC. It translates to CASSFRGGRSTYEQYF.

This clonotype has ten or more counts. The chain links TRBV27 to TRBJ2-7; D is possibly TRBD2 (5 bases). Trimming stripped 6 bases from V and 0 bases from J, with 9 bases between. CDR1 is MNHEY and CDR2 is SMNVEV in the germline V gene (reference sequence). The CDR3 sequence is 13 residues long. CDR3 DNA sequence: TGTGCCAGCAGAAACGGACTCTCCTACGAGCAGTACTTC. Amino acid sequence: CASRNGLSYEQYF.

This clonotype was seen a few times. The CDR3 sequence: CASSYAGKAFF. The CDR3 nucleotides read TGTGCCAGCAGTTACGCAGGGAAAGCTTTCTTT. This chain connects TRBV6-6 to TRBJ1-1; tentatively, D is TRBD1 (5 bases). The CDR3 totals 11 residues. Germline V gives CDR1 MNHNY, CDR2 SVGAGI (reference sequence). With 2 bases removed from V and 9 bases from J, the gap between germline ends came to 7 bases.

This clonotype was counted ten times or more. V gene TRBV5-1 combines with J gene TRBJ1-5; unclear D gene. CDR1 is SGHRS and CDR2 is YFSETQ in the germline V gene. V was trimmed by 0 bases and J by 4 bases, leaving 8 bases between them. This CDR3 is built from 14 residues. The DNA of the CDR3 is TGCGCCAGCAGCTTGGACGGAACGAATCAGCCCCAGCATTTT. This codes for CASSLDGTNQPQHF.

The rearrangement links TRBV7-9 to TRBJ2-1; D is perhaps TRBD2 (6 bases). The CDR3 contains 15 residues. Germline loops: CDR1 SEHNR, CDR2 FQNEAQ (reference sequence). V dropped 1 base and J dropped 5 bases, with 12 bases sitting between them. The chain's CDR3 is CASSLGALANNEQFF. The CDR3 nucleotides read TGTGCCAGCAGCTTAGGGGCACTAGCCAACAATGAGCAGTTCTTC.

The genes are TRBV27 and TRBJ1-5, with no clear D. V was clipped by 1 base and J by 2 bases, with 9 bases between them. This CDR3 has 15 amino acids. Germline CDR1 is MNHEY and CDR2 is SMNVEV (reference sequence). The DNA of the CDR3 is TGTGCCAGCAGTTTATTGGGGATGGGCAATCAGCCCCAGCATTTT. Translation gives CASSLLGMGNQPQHF.

V gene TRBV5-5 combines with J gene TRBJ2-7; TRBD1 is a possible D gene (6 bases). The CDR3 extends over 15 amino acids. Germline V gives CDR1 SGHKS, CDR2 YYEKEE (reference sequence). V lost 1 base and J lost 4, with 15 bases in between. The CDR3: CASSLFVTGGYEQYF. CDR3 DNA sequence: TGTGCCAGCAGCTTGTTCGTGACAGGCGGGTACGAGCAGTACTTC.

The chain links TRBV7-9 to TRBJ1-6; D is perhaps TRBD1 (5 bases). Trimming removed 8 bases at V and 7 bases at J, with 18 bases between. The germline gives CDR1 SEHNR, CDR2 FQNEAQ (reference sequence). The CDR3 runs to 15 residues. CDR3 DNA sequence: TGTGCCAGCCGCTCCCCGGCAGGGTGGAATTCACCCCTCCACTTT. Translated: CASRSPAGWNSPLHF.

The chain has TRBV24-1 and TRBJ2-1; weak D call: TRBD1 (5 bases). The CDR3 is 13 amino acids. With 0 bases removed from V and 9 bases from J, the gap between germline ends came to 8 bases. The germline V gene encodes CDR1 KGHDR and CDR2 SFDVKD. The CDR3 spells CATSDLDSSEQFF. The CDR3 nucleotides are TGTGCCACCAGTGATTTGGACAGCTCTGAGCAGTTCTTC.

In this sample, this clonotype turned up many times. The chain is built from TRBV29-1 and TRBJ2-1; 12 positions agree with TRBD2. V lost 6 bases, J lost 3 bases, and 6 bases stayed unmatched. Germline assignment: CDR1 SQVTM and CDR2 ANQGSEA. The CDR3 sequence is 15 residues long. The CDR3 sequence: CSVALAGGFYNEQFF. The CDR3 DNA follows: TGCAGCGTCGCTCTAGCGGGAGGGTTCTACAATGAGCAGTTCTTC.

This clonotype has more than one count but fewer than ten. This sequence joins TRBV14 and TRBJ2-2; no clear D gene. This CDR3 is 16 amino acids long. Germline loops: CDR1 SGHDN, CDR2 FVKESK. Trimming removed 4 bases from V and 6 bases from J, with 18 bases in between. CDR3 nucleotides: TGTGCCAGCAGCCCTTCCGGAAGGGTTTGGGCCGGGGAGCTGTTTTTT. This encodes CASSPSGRVWAGELFF. The complete variable domain, with remaining parts taken from reference TRBV14 and TRBJ2-2, reads EAGVTQFPSHSVIEKGQTVTLRCDPISGHDNLYWYRRVMGKEIKFLLHFVKESKQDESGMPNNRFLAERTGGTYSTLKVQPAELEDSGVYFCASSPSGRVWAGELFFGEGSRLTVL.

The rearrangement uses TRBV9 and TRBJ2-2, with a tentative D call TRBD1 (6 bases). V dropped 3 bases and J dropped 4 bases, with 16 bases sitting between them. This CDR3 is built from 16 residues. Germline loops: CDR1 SGDLS, CDR2 YYNGEE. The DNA of the CDR3 is TGTGCCAGCAGCGCGTGGGACAAGGAAGTCACCGGGGAGCTGTTTTTT. It specifies CASSAWDKEVTGELFF.

On this clonotype: A much larger clonotype is one base distant, so this may be a read error. The conserved final phenylalanine or tryptophan is absent from the CDR3, which likely points to a read error. The V gene is TRBV10-1, the J gene TRBJ1-4; D is unclear. V was pared by 7 bases and J by 0 bases, with 9 bases between. Germline values: CDR1 WNHNN, CDR2 SYGVQD (reference sequence). The CDR3 runs to 14 residues. Here the CDR3 DNA reads TGCGCCAGCAAATTGGGTGCAACTAATGAAAAACTGTTTTGT. Translated, it gives CASKLGATNEKLFC.

The rearrangement uses TRBV10-3 and TRBJ2-7; D call uncertain. The CDR3 length is 14 residues. Germline V gene lookup returns CDR1 ENHRY and CDR2 SYGVKD. Trimming took off 3 bases at V and 4 bases at J, with 13 bases between the two ends. CDR3 protein: CAISENRHEYEQYF. The CDR3 coding sequence is TGTGCCATCAGTGAAAATCGGCATGAGTACGAGCAGTACTTC.

This clonotype was picked up a small number of times. The gene calls are TRBV7-8 and TRBJ2-1, with 8 bases aligning to TRBD2. The CDR3 has 19 amino acids. CDR1 and CDR2 (germline): SGHVS, FQNEAQ. Germline trimming cut 5 bases from V and 4 bases from J; bases unmatched to any gene: 19. CDR3 coding DNA: TGTGCCAGCAGCCAAACAGGACTAGCCCCCACACCGACATACAATGAGCAGTTCTTC. Translation gives CASSQTGLAPTPTYNEQFF.

The table lists this clonotype with a few counts. This chain connects TRBV7-2 to TRBJ2-4; a possible D gene is TRBD2 (6 bases). Trimming left V 5 bases short and J 0 bases short, with 17 bases between. Per the germline V gene, CDR1 is SGHTA and CDR2 is FQGNSA. The CDR3 contains 17 residues. DNA for the CDR3: TGTGCCAGCAGCCCGAAAGGGCGCGGGATAGCCAAAAACATTCAGTACTTC. Amino acid sequence: CASSPKGRGIAKNIQYF.